This TCR beta chain was identified during a study of human versus mouse CDR3 diversity and MHC coevolution. Study-wide context: Reported immunoSEQ sensitivity was one in 200,000 T cells, with reduced amplification bias. Whole-study results and caveats: Approximately 1.7 million TCR beta clonotypes were estimated for humans, the largest repertoire.

Germline V gene lookup returns CDR1 SNHLY and CDR2 FYNNEI. V was shortened by 6 bases and J by 4 bases, with 10 bases between the two germline ends. The CDR3 runs to 13 residues. A remark on this clone: The target antigen is unknown.

Clones were sequenced by immunoSEQ multiplex PCR, and TCRdb holds only the in-frame ones, with some missing. The sample carries tens of thousands of clones, around 93% recorded once. The receptor's source is a person aged 30-69 years in good health. The gene calls are TRBV2 and TRBJ1-3, with D perhaps TRBD1 (6 bases). Sequenced sample: naive CD4+ T cells from blood. Subset of the sample: CD45RO-negative CD62L-positive naive CD4 T cells. The CDR3 region is CASRAGQGNTIYF. The DNA of the CDR3 is TGTGCCAGCAGAGCCGGACAGGGAAACACCATATATTTT.